This TCR beta chain was identified in a study of regulatory T cells in long-lasting Graves disease. About the research overall: The study counted Graves' disease as persistent given over 5 years of antithyroid drugs and positive TSH receptor antibodies.

Time point of the sample: persistent/refractory GD, antithyroid drugs over 5 years with positive TRAb. PBMCs were the source of the RNA used for TCR sequencing. Study-wide results and caveats: Sample size, which was small, may have reduced accuracy.

With iRepertoire HTBI primers and Arm-PCR of CDR3 regions, TCR beta libraries were built. TCRdb itself ran the multiplex PCR reads through MiXCR, one entry per CDR3 protein. The sample shows about 660,000 distinct CDR3 sequences, 30% of them seen only once. The CDR3 consists of 16 residues. With 2 bases removed from V and 5 bases from J, the gap between germline ends came to 13 bases. Germline CDR1 ENHRY, CDR2 SYGVKD. With respect to this clonotype: As yet, its antigen is unknown.

The chain uses TRBV10-3 and TRBJ1-6; D is uncertain. The sample in question was peripheral blood mononuclear cells (PBMCs), obtained when the disease was refractory, from a patient treated with antithyroid drugs. The TCR was taken from a female donor with Graves disease. The CDR3 loop reads CAISEIGDANNSPLHF. CDR3 bases: TGTGCCATCAGTGAGATCGGAGACGCTAATAATTCACCCCTCCACTTT.